The rows below give T cell receptor beta chains drawn from one sample of a study of TIL therapy for anti-PD-1-resistant metastatic lung cancer. Assay used: immunoSEQ multiplex PCR; TCRdb lists only in-frame clones, some missing. In the table there are 55,000 to 60,000 clones, about 73% of which are singletons. The sample consisted of blood, taken at baseline. The receptors originated from a person between 25 and 79 years old with non-small cell lung cancer. Both conserved end residues are part of each CDR3. D genes are given only for firm matches. For some rows the clone size is stated as once, few or many, or as a class when expanded; others skip it.

once,TRBV27,TRBJ2-7,TRBD1,TGTGCCAGCAGCATAACCTGGGACAGCTACGAGCAGTACTTC,CASSITWDSYEQYF
NA,TRBV5-1,TRBJ2-1,TRBD2,TGCGCCAGCAGCCTTACTAGCGGGGGGCCGGATTTCTACAATGAGCAGTTCTTC,CASSLTSGGPDFYNEQFF
NA,TRBV5-1,TRBJ2-3,TRBD2,TGCGCCAGCAGCGGACCGACTAGCGGGTCCCCCGATACGCAGTATTTT,CASSGPTSGSPDTQYF
few,TRBV7-6,TRBJ2-7,TRBD1,TGTGCCAGCAGCCGAGGGGACAGGGGAAACGAGCAGTACTTC,CASSRGDRGNEQYF
NA,TRBV30,TRBJ1-2,NA,TGTGCCTGGAGTCCACTCCGGGGTGGCTACACCTTC,CAWSPLRGGYTF
NA,TRBV7-2,TRBJ2-7,NA,TGTGCCAGCAGCTTATATTTCTACGAGCAGTACTTC,CASSLYFYEQYF
once,TRBV2,TRBJ2-6,NA,TGTGCCAGCAGCGGACAGTTTTCCTCTGGGGCCAACGTCCTGACTTTC,CASSGQFSSGANVLTF
NA,TRBV18,TRBJ2-1,NA,TGTGCCAGCTCACGGGGTTTTGTGACCGAAAGCTCCTACAATGAGCAGTTCTTC,CASSRGFVTESSYNEQFF
NA,TRBV7-9,TRBJ2-1,NA,TGTGCCAGCAGCTATGGCGGCTGGGAGCAGTTCTTC,CASSYGGWEQFF
NA,TRBV2,TRBJ2-3,TRBD2,TGTGCCAGCCTCGCGGGGGGAGCAGATACGCAGTATTTT,CASLAGGADTQYF
NA,TRBV5-6,TRBJ1-2,TRBD1,TGTGCCAGCAGCTTGGAACAGGGGGCAAATGGCTACACCTTC,CASSLEQGANGYTF
NA,TRBV18,TRBJ2-3,NA,TGTGCCAGCTCACCACGCGGGGGGGACCAGGGGGCTACGCAGTATTTT,CASSPRGGDQGATQYF
NA,TRBV5-1,TRBJ2-7,NA,TGCGCCAGCAGCTTGGATTTTGGTGGGGGGGACAGAACTTACGAGCAGTACTTC,CASSLDFGGGDRTYEQYF
few,TRBV5-1,TRBJ1-1,NA,TGCGCCAGCAGCTTCTCCCTGAACACTGAAGCTTTCTTT,CASSFSLNTEAFF
NA,TRBV11-3,TRBJ2-5,NA,TGTGCCAGCAGCTTAGATCGTGAGACCCAGTACTTC,CASSLDRETQYF
few,TRBV19,TRBJ2-2,NA,TGTGCCAGTAGTATATCCGTCGCGAACACCGGGGAGCTGTTTTTT,CASSISVANTGELFF
NA,TRBV7-2,TRBJ1-4,NA,TGTGCCAGCAGCTTAGGGGCCCTAAGCGAAAAACTGTTTTTT,CASSLGALSEKLFF
few,TRBV7-2,TRBJ2-7,NA,TGTGCCAGCAGCTCGACGAGCGGATACTCCTACGAGCAGTACTTC,CASSSTSGYSYEQYF
few,TRBV5-1,TRBJ2-7,NA,TGCGCCAGCAGCGCCGACTGGAGCTCCTACGAGCAGTACTTC,CASSADWSSYEQYF
NA,TRBV27,TRBJ1-2,NA,TGTGCCAGCAGCCCCGTAGTCGGGGCCTATGGCTACACCTTC,CASSPVVGAYGYTF
NA,TRBV4-2,TRBJ2-1,NA,TGTGCCAGCAGCCAAGAAGGGGACTTAGGTTACAATGAGCAGTTCTTC,CASSQEGDLGYNEQFF
NA,TRBV7-2,TRBJ2-3,NA,TGTGCCAGCAGCGTCTTCGGGATTCCAGATACGCAGTATTTT,CASSVFGIPDTQYF
few,TRBV2,TRBJ2-7,TRBD2,TGTGCCAGCAGTGATCTTAGCGGGGTAGACGAGCAGTACTTC,CASSDLSGVDEQYF
NA,TRBV7-9,TRBJ2-1,NA,TGTGCCAGCAGCTTTCGGGGAAGCTCCTACAATGAGCAGTTCTTC,CASSFRGSSYNEQFF
NA,TRBV28,TRBJ2-5,NA,TGTGCCAGCAGTTTAGAACAACAGGAGACCCAGTACTTC,CASSLEQQETQYF
once,TRBV5-4,TRBJ1-2,NA,TGTGCCAGCAGCTTGGCGGGCAACTATGGCTACACCTTC,CASSLAGNYGYTF
NA,TRBV5-1,TRBJ1-3,NA,TGCGCCAGCAGCTTTGGCCTCTCTGGAAACACCATATATTTT,CASSFGLSGNTIYF
NA,TRBV2,TRBJ1-5,TRBD1,TGTGCCAGCAGTGATAGGACAGGGGGCAATCAGCCCCAGCATTTT,CASSDRTGGNQPQHF
NA,TRBV19,TRBJ2-3,TRBD2,TGTGCCAGTAGTCCATGGACTAGCGGGGAAGGAGATACGCAGTATTTT,CASSPWTSGEGDTQYF
NA,TRBV6-5,TRBJ2-1,TRBD2,TGTGCCAGCAAGGCTAGCGGGAGAAATGAGCAGTTCTTC,CASKASGRNEQFF
NA,TRBV7-6,TRBJ1-6,NA,TGTGCCAGCAGCTTAGGCCGTGGGGATTCACCCCTCCACTTT,CASSLGRGDSPLHF
NA,TRBV9,TRBJ2-5,NA,TGTGCCAGCAGCGGTGGGCCGGAGATAGTTATAGAGACCCAGTACTTC,CASSGGPEIVIETQYF
once,TRBV29-1,TRBJ2-7,TRBD1,TGCAGCGCCAAGTTACCAGGGGGCCCTACTTCCTACGAGCAGTACTTC,CSAKLPGGPTSYEQYF
NA,TRBV6-5,TRBJ1-1,NA,TGTGCCAGCAGTTACTGGGAGGGAGGCACTGAAGCTTTCTTT,CASSYWEGGTEAFF
NA,TRBV11-3,TRBJ1-1,TRBD1,TGTGCCAGCAGCTTCAGGGGGCGATTGCGGGACACTGAAGCTTTCTTT,CASSFRGRLRDTEAFF
once,TRBV11-1,TRBJ2-2,NA,TGTGCCAGCAGCTCCTTGGCCACCGGGGAGCTGTTTTTT,CASSSLATGELFF